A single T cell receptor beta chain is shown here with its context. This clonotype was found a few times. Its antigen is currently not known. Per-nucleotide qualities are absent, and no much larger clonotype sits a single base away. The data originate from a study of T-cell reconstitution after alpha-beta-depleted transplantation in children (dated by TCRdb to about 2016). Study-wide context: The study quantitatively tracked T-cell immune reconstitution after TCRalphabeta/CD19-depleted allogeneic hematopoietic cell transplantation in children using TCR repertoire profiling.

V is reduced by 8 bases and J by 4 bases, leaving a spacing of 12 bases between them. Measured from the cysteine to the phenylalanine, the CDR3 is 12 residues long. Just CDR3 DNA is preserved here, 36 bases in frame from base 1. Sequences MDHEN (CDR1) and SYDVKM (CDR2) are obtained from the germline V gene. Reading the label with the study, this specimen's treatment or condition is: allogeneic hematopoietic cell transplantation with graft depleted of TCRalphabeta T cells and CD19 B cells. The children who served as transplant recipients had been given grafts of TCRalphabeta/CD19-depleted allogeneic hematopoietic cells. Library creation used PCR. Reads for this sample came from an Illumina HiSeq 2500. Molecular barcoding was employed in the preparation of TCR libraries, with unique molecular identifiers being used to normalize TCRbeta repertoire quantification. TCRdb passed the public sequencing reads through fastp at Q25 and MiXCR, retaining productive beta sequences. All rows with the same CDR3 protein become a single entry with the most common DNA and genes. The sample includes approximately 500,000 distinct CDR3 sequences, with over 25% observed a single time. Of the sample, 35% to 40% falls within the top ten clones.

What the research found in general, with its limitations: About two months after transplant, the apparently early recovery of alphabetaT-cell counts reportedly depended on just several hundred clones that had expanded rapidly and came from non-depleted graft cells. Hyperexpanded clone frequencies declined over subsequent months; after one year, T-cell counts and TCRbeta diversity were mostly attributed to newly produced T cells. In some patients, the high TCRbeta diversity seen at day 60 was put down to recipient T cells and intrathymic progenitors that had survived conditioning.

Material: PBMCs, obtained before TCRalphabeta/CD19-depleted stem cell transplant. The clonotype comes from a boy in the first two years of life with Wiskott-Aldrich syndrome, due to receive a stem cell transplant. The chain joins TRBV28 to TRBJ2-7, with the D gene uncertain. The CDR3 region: CASGSPIYEQYF. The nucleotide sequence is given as TGTGCCAGCGGCTCCCCCATTTACGAGCAGTACTTC.